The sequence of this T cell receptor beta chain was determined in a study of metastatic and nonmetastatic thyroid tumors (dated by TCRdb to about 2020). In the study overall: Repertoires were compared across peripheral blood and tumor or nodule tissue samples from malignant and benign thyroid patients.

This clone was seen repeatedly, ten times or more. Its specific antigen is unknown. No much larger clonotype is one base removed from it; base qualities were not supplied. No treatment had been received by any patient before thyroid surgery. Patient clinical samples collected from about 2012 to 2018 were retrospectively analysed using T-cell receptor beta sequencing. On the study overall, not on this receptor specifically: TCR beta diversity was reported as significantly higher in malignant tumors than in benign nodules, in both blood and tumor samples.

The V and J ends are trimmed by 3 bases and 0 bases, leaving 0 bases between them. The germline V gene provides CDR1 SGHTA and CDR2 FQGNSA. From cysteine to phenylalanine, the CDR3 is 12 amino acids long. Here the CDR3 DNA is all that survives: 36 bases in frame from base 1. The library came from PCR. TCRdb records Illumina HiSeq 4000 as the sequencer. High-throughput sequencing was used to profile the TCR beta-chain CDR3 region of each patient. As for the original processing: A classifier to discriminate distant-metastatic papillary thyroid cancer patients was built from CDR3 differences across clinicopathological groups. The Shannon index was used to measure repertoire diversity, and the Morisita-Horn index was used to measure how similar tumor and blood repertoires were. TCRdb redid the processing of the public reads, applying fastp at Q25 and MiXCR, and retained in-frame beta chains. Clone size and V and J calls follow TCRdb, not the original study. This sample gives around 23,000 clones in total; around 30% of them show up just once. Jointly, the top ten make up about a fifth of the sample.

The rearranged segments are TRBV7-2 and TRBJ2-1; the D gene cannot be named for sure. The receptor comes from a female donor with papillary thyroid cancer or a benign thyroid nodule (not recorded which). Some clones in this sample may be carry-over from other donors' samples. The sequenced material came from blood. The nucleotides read TGTGCCAGCAGCTTCTCCTACAATGAGCAGTTCTTC. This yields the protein CASSFSYNEQFF. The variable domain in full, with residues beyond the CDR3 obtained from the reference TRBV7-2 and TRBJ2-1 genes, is GAGVSQSPSNKVTEKGKDVELRCDPISGHTALYWYRQSLGQGLEFLIYFQGNSAPDKSGLPSDRFSAERTGGSVSTLTIQRTQQEDSAVYLCASSFSYNEQFFGPGTRLTVL.